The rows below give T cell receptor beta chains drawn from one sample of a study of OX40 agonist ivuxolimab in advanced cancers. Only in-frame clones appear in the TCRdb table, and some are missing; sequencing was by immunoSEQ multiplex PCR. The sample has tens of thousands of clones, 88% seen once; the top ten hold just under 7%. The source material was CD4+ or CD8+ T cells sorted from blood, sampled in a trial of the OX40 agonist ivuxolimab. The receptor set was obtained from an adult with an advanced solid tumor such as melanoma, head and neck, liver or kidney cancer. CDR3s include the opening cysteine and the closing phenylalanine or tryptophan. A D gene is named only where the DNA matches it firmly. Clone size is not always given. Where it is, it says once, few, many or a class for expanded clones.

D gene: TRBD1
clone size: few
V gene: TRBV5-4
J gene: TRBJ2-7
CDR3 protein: CASSLVGQGVEQYF
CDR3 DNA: TGTGCCAGCAGCTTGGTTGGACAGGGGGTCGAGCAGTACTTC

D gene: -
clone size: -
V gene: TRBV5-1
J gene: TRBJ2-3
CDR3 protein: CASSGSGLDTDTQYF
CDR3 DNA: TGCGCCAGCAGCGGATCGGGACTCGACACAGATACGCAGTATTTT

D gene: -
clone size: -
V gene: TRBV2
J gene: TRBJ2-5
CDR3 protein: CASAGGHPSETQYF
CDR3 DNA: TGTGCCAGCGCTGGGGGACACCCCAGTGAGACCCAGTACTTC

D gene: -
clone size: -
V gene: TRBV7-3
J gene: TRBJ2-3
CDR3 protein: CASGTAQTDTQYF
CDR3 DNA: TGTGCCAGCGGGACGGCCCAGACAGATACGCAGTATTTT

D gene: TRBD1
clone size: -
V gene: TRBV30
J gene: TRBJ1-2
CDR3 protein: CAWSSDRGNYGYTF
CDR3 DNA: TGTGCCTGGAGTTCGGACAGGGGGAACTATGGCTACACCTTC

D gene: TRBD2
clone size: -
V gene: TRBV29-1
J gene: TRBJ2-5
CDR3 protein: CSAVTRLAGVLETQYF
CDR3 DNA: TGCAGCGCGGTAACGAGACTAGCGGGAGTGTTGGAGACCCAGTACTTC

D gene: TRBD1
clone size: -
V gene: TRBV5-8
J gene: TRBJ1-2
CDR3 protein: CASSSGDRGDYGYTF
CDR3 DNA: TGTGCCAGCAGCTCGGGCGACAGGGGTGACTATGGCTACACCTTC

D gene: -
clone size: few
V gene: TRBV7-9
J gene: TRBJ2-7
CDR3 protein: CASSAWLTYEQYF
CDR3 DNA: TGTGCCAGCAGCGCCTGGCTTACCTACGAGCAGTACTTC

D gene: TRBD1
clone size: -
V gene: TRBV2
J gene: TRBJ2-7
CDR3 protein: CARDRDRVGNEQYF
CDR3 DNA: TGTGCCCGCGACCGGGACAGGGTCGGCAACGAGCAGTACTTC

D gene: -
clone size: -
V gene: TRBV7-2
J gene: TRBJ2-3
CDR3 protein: CASSLIVDSDTQYF
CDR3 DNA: TGTGCCAGCAGCTTAATCGTCGACTCGGATACGCAGTATTTT

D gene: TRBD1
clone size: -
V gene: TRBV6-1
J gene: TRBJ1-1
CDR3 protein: CASSEGDSTKAFF
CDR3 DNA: TGTGCCAGCAGTGAGGGGGACAGTACTAAAGCTTTCTTT

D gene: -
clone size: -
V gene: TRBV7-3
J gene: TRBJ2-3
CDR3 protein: CASSSISGADTQYF
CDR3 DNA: TGTGCCAGCAGCTCAATAAGCGGTGCAGATACGCAGTATTTT

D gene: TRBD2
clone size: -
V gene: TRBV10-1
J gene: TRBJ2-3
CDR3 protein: CASSPGGGRTDTQYF
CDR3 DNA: TGCGCCAGCAGTCCTGGCGGGGGAAGGACAGATACGCAGTATTTT

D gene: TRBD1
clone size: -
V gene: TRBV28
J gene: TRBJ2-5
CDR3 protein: CASSFRGQGTETQYF
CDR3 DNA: TGTGCCAGCAGTTTTCGGGGACAGGGAACGGAGACCCAGTACTTC

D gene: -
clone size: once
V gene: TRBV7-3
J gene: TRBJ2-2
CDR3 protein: CASSLTQVPGELFF
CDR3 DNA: TGTGCCAGCAGCTTAACGCAGGTACCCGGGGAGCTGTTTTTT

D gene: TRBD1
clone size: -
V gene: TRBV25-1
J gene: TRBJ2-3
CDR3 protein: CASSSTGGRLTTDTQYF
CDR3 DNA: TGTGCCAGCAGTTCTACAGGGGGCCGACTTACCACAGATACGCAGTATTTT

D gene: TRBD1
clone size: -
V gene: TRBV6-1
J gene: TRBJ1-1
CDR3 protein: CASSESWDRVITEAFF
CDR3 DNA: TGTGCCAGCAGTGAGAGTTGGGACAGGGTGATAACTGAAGCTTTCTTT

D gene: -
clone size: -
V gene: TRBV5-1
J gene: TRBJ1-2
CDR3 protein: CASSVGTAYGYTF
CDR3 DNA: TGCGCCAGCAGCGTCGGGACGGCCTATGGCTACACCTTC

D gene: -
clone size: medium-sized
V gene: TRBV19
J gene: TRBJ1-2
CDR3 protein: CASTALDRSNYGYTF
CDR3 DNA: TGTGCCAGTACCGCTCTTGACAGGTCTAACTATGGCTACACCTTC

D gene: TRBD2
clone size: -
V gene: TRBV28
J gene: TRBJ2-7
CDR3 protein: CASSLRLAGGREQYF
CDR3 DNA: TGTGCCAGCAGTTTAAGACTAGCGGGAGGGAGGGAGCAGTACTTC

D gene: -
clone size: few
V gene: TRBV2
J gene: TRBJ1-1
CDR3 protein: CASSERTEAFF
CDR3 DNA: TGTGCCAGCAGTGAAAGGACTGAAGCTTTCTTT

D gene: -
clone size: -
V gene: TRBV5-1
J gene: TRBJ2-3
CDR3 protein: CASALSGTDTQYF
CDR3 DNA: TGCGCCAGCGCGCTTAGCGGCACAGATACGCAGTATTTT

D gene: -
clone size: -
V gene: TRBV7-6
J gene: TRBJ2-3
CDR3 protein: CASSPRTDTQYF
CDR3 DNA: TGTGCCAGCAGCCCTCGCACAGATACGCAGTATTTT

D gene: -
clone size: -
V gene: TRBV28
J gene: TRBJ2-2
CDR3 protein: CASSLYTGELFF
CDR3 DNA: TGTGCCAGCAGTTTATACACCGGGGAGCTGTTTTTT

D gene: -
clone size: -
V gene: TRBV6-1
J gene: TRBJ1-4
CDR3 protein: CASGRTEKLFF
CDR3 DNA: TGTGCCAGCGGAAGGACTGAAAAACTGTTTTTT

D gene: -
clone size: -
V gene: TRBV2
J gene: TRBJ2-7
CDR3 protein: CASDRHSGSGQYF
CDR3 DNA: TGTGCCAGCGATCGACACTCCGGCAGCGGGCAGTACTTC

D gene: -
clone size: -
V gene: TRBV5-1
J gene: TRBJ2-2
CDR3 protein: CASSLGQRTGELFF
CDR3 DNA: TGCGCCAGCAGCTTAGGACAGAGGACCGGGGAGCTGTTTTTT

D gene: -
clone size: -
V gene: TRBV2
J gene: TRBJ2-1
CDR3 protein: CASRGTPQTEQFF
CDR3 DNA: TGTGCCAGCAGGGGGACACCGCAAACTGAGCAGTTCTTC

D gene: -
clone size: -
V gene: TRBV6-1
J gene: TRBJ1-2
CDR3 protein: CASSEARVTNYGYTF
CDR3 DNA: TGTGCCAGCAGTGAAGCGCGGGTTACCAACTATGGCTACACCTTC

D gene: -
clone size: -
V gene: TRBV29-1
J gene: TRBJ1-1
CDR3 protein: CSVEPQANTEAFF
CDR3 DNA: TGCAGCGTTGAACCCCAGGCCAACACTGAAGCTTTCTTT

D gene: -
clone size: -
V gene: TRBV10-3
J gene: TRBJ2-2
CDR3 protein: CAISEEGNTGELFF
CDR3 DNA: TGTGCCATCAGTGAGGAGGGAAACACCGGGGAGCTGTTTTTT

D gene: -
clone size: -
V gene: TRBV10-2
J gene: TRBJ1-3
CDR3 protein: CASSEGFGNTIYF
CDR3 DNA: TGCGCCAGCAGTGAGGGGTTCGGAAACACCATATATTTT

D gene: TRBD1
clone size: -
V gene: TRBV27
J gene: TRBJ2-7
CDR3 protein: CASSWGQGEQYF
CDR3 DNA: TGTGCCAGCAGCTGGGGACAGGGCGAGCAGTACTTC

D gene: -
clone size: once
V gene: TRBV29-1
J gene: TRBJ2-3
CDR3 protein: CSQGVRGTDTQYF
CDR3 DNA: TGCAGCCAAGGGGTAAGGGGAACAGATACGCAGTATTTT

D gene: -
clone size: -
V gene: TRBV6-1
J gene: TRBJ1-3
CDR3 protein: CASTTGGGNTIYF
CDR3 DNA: TGTGCCAGCACGACAGGTGGTGGAAACACCATATATTTT

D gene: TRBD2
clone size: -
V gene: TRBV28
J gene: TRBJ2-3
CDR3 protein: CASRGLAGSRGDTQYF
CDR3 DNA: TGTGCCAGCAGGGGACTAGCGGGATCGCGAGGGGATACGCAGTATTTT

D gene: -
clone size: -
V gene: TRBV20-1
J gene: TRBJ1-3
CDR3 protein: CTGRSGNTIYF
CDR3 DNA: TGCACCGGACGGTCTGGAAACACCATATATTTT

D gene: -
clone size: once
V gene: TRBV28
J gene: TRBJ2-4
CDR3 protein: CASSPDRENIQYF
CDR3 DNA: TGTGCCAGCAGCCCTGACAGAGAAAACATTCAGTACTTC

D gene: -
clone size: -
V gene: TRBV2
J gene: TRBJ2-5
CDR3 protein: CASSEWQDKETQYF
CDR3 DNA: TGTGCCAGCAGTGAATGGCAGGACAAAGAGACCCAGTACTTC

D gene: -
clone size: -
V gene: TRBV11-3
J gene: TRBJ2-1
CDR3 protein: CASSLDWGGEQFF
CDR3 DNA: TGTGCCAGCAGCTTAGATTGGGGCGGTGAGCAGTTCTTC

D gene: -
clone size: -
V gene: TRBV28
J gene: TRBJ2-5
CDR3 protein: CASVQSSVGRQETQYF
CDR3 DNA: TGTGCCAGCGTCCAAAGCTCCGTGGGCCGCCAAGAGACCCAGTACTTC

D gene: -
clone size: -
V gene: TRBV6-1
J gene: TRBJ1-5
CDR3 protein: CASRWGGNSWEPQHF
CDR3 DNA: TGTGCCAGCCGTTGGGGGGGGAACAGCTGGGAGCCCCAGCATTTT

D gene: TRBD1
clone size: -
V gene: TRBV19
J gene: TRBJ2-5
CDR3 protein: CASSEGQGRETQYF
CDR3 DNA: TGTGCCAGTAGTGAGGGACAGGGGCGGGAGACCCAGTACTTC

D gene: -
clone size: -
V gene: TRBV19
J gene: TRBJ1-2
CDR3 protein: CASSTPYPYIYTF
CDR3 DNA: TGTGCCAGTAGTACCCCTTATCCCTATATCTACACCTTC

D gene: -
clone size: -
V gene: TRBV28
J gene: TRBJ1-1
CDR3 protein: CASTSGNTEAFF
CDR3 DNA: TGTGCCAGCACTTCAGGGAACACTGAAGCTTTCTTT

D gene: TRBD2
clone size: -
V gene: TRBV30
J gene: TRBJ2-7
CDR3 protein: CAWGKLAGAYEQYF
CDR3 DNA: TGTGCCTGGGGGAAACTAGCGGGGGCCTACGAGCAGTACTTC

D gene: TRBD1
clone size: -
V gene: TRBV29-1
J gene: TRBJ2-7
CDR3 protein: CSVVSYRGYEQYF
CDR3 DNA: TGCAGCGTTGTATCATACAGGGGCTACGAGCAGTACTTC

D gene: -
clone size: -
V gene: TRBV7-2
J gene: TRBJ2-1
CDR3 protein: CASSLHKLANEQFF
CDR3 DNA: TGTGCCAGCAGCTTACATAAGCTAGCTAATGAGCAGTTCTTC

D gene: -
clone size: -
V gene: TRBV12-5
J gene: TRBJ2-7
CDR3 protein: CASGSLIGGFYEQYF
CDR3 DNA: TGTGCTAGTGGTTCCCTAATCGGGGGATTCTACGAGCAGTACTTC

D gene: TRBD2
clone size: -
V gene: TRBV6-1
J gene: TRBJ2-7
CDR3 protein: CASRPSGTTDYEQYF
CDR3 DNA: TGTGCCAGCAGGCCCTCCGGGACTACCGACTACGAGCAGTACTTC

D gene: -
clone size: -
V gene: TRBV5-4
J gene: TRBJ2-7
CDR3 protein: CASTMGGGGTFEQYF
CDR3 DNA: TGTGCCAGCACCATGGGAGGGGGTGGCACCTTCGAGCAGTACTTC

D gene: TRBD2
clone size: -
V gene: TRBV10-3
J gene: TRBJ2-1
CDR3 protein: CAIMSSGGGNEQFF
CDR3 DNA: TGTGCCATCATGTCCAGCGGGGGGGGCAATGAGCAGTTCTTC

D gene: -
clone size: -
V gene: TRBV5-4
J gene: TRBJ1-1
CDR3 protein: CASSPLDKLNTEAFF
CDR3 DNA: TGTGCCAGCAGCCCCCTGGACAAGTTGAACACTGAAGCTTTCTTT

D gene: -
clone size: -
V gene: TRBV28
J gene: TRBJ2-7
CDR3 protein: CASSMPVVGAHEQYF
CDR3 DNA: TGTGCCAGCAGTATGCCAGTCGTTGGGGCCCACGAGCAGTACTTC

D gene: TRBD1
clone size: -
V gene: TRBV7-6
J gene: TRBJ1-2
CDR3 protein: CASSLAGTGSGYTF
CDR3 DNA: TGTGCCAGCAGCTTAGCCGGGACAGGGAGCGGCTACACCTTC